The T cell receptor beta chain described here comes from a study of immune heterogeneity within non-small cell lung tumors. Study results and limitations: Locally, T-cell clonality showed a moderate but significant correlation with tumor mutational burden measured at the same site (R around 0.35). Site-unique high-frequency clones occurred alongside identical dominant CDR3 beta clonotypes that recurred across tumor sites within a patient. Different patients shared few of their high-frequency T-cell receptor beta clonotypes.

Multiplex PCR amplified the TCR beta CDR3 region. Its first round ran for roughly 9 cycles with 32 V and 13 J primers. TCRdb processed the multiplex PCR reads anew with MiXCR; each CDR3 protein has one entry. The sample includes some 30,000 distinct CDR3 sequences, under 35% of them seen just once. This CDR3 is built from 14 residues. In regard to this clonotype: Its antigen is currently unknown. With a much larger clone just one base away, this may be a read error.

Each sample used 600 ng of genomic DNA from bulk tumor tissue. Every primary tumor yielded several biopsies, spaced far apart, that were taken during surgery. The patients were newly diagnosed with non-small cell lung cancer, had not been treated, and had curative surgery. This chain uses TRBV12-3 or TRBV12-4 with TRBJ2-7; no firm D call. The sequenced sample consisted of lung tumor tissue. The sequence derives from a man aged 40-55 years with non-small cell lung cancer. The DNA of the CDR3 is TGTGCCAGCAGACCCGGGCAGACCTCCTACGAGCATTACTTC. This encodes CASRPGQTSYEHYF.